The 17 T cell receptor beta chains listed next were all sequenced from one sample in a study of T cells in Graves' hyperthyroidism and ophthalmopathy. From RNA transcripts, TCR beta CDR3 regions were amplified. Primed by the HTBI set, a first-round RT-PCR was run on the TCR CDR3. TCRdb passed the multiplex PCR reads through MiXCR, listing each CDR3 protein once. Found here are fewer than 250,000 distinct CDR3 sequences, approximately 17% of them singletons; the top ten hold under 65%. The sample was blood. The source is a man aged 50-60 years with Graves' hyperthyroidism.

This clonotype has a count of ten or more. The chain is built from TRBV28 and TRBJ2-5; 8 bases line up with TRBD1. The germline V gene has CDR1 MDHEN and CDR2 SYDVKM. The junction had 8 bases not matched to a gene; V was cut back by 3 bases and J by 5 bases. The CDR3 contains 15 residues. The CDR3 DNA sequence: TGTGCCAGCAGTTTTGCCGACAGGGGCGAGGAGACCCAGTACTTC. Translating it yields CASSFADRGEETQYF. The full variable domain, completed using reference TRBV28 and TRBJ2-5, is DVKVTQSSRYLVKRTGEKVFLECVQDMDHENMFWYRQDPGLGLRLIYFSYDVKMKEKGDIPEGYSVSREKKERFSLILESASTNQTSMYLCASSFADRGEETQYFGPGTRLLVL.

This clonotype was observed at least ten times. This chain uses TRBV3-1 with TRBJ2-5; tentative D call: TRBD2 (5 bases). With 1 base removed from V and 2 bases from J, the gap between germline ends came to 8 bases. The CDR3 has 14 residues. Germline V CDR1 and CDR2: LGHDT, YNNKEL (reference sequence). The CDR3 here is CASSQGTAQETQYF. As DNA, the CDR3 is TGTGCCAGCAGCCAAGGGACTGCTCAAGAGACCCAGTACTTC.

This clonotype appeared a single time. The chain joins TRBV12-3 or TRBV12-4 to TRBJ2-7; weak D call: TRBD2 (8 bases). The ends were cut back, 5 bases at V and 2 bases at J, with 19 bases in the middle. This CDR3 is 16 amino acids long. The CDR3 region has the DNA TGTGCCAGCAGTGATAATAGCGGGACAGACACCTACGAGCAGTACTTC. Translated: CASSDNSGTDTYEQYF.

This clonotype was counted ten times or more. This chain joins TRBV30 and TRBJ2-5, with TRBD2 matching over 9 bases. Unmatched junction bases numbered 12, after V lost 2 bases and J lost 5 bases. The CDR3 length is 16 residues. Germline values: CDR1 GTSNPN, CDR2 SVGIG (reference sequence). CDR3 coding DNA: TGTGCCTGGAGTACTCTACGCGGGAGGGCGAAGGAGACCCAGTACTTC. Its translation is CAWSTLRGRAKETQYF.

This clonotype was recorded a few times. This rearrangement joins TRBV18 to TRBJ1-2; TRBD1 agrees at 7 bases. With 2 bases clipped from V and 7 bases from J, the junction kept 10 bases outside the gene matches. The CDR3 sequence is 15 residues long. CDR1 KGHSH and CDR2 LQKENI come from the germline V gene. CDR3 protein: CASSPSEGQLPGYTF. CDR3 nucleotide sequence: TGTGCCAGCTCACCAAGCGAGGGACAGCTCCCTGGCTACACCTTC.

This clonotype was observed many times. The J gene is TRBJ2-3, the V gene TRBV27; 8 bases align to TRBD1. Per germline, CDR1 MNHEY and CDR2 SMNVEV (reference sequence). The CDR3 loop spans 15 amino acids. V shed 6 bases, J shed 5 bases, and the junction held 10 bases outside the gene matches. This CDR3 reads CASRGTGNIIDTQYF. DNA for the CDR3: TGTGCCAGCAGAGGGACAGGCAATATCATAGATACGCAGTATTTT.

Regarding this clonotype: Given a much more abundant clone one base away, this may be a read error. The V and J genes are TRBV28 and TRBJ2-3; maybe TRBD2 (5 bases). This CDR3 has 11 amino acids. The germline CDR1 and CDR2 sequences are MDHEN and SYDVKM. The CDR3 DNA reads TGTGCCAGCAGCACTAGAGATCCGCAGTATTTT. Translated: CASSTRDPQYF.

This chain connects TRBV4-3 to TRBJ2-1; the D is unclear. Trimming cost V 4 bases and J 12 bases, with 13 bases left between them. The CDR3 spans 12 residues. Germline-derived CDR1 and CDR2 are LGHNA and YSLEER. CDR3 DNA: TGCGCCAGCAGCCCGTCGACTGACGGGCAGTTCTTC. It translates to CASSPSTDGQFF.

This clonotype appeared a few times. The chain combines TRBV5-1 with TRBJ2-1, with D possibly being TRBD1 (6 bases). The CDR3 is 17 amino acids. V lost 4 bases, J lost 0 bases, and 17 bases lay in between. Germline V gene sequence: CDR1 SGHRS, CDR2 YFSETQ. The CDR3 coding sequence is TGCGCCAGCAGCCCCAGGGGATGGAGAAGCTCCTACAATGAGCAGTTCTTC. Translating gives CASSPRGWRSSYNEQFF.

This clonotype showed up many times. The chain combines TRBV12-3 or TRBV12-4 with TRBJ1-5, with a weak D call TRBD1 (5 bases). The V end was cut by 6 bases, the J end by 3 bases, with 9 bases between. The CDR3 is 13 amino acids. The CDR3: CASSWTLNQPQHF. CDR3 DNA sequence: TGTGCCAGCAGCTGGACACTCAATCAGCCCCAGCATTTT.

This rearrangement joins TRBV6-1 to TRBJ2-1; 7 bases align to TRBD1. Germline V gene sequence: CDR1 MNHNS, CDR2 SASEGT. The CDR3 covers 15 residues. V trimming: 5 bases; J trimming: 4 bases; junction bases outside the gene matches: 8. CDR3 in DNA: TGTGCCAGCAGTTCGCCCGGGACAGCTTACAATGAGCAGTTCTTC. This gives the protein CASSSPGTAYNEQFF.

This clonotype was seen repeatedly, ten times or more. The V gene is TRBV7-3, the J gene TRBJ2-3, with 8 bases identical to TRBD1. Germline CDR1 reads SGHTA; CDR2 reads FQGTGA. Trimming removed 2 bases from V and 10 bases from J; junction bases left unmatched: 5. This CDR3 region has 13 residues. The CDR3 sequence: CASSLDRGVAQYF. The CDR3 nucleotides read TGTGCCAGCAGCTTAGACAGGGGCGTCGCGCAGTATTTT. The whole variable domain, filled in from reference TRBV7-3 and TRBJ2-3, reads GAGVSQTPSNKVTEKGKYVELRCDPISGHTALYWYRQSLGQGPEFLIYFQGTGAADDSGLPNDRFFAVRPEGSVSTLKIQRTERGDSAVYLCASSLDRGVAQYFGPGTRLTVL.

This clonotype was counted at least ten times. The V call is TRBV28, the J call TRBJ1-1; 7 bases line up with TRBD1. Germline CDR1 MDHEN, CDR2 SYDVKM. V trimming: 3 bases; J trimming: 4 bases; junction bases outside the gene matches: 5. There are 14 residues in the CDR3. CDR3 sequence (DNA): TGTGCCAGCAGTTTGGACAGGCGGGGCACTGAAGCTTTCTTT. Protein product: CASSLDRRGTEAFF.

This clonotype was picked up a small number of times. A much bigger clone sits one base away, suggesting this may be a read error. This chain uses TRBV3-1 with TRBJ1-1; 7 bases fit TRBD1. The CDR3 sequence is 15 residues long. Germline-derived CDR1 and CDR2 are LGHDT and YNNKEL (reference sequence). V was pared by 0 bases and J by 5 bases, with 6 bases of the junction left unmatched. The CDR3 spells CASSQDQGGSTEAFF. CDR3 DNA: TGTGCCAGCAGCCAAGATCAAGGGGGCAGTACTGAAGCTTTCTTT.

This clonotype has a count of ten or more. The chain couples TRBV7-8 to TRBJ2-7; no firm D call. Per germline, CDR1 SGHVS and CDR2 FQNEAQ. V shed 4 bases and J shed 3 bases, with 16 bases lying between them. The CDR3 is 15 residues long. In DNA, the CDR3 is TGTGCCAGCAGCTCAAAAAGAGGAGTAAACTACGAGCAGTACTTC. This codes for CASSSKRGVNYEQYF.

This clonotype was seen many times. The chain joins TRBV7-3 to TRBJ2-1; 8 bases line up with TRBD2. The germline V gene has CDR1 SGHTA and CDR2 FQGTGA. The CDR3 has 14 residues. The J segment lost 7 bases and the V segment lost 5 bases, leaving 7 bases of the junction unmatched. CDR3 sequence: CASSPSGSRNEQFF. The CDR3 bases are TGTGCCAGCAGCCCAAGCGGGAGCAGGAATGAGCAGTTCTTC.

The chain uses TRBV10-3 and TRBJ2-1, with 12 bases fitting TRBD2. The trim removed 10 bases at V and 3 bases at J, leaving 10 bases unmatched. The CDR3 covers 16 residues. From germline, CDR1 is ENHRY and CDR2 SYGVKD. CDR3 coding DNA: TGTGCCACCGAGAAGGGACTAGCGGGCGGCTACAATGAGCAGTTCTTC. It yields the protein CATEKGLAGGYNEQFF.